This T cell receptor beta chain was sequenced during a study of spatial heterogeneity in lung cancer. Across the study: Patients with untreated early-stage non-small cell lung cancer, numbering 72, were the donors. Alpha-chain sequences were detected in numbers that were consistently lower than beta-chain sequences.

Every TCR cDNA molecule bore its own unique molecular identifier. One entry per CDR3 protein, called by TCRdb with MiXCR from the 5' RACE reads. The table shows some 20,000 distinct CDR3 sequences, with about 8.9% occurring only once. Looked up from germline, CDR1 is SGHRS and CDR2 is YFSETQ. This CDR3 is built from 14 residues. On this clonotype: A much larger clone is a single base away; this may be a read error.

Time point meaning: blood at routine non-recurrence follow-up after resection. Without sorting, whole RNA was sequenced from tumor, nontumor lung or frozen PBMC. The sequences come from PBMCs, collected at follow-up. The source is a male donor with early-stage non-small cell lung cancer. The chain carries TRBV5-1 and TRBJ2-1; D might be TRBD1 (7 bases). CDR3 sequence (DNA): TGCGCCAGCAGCCCCCAGGGGGGTTACAATGAGCACTTCTTC. It translates to CASSPQGGYNEHFF.